The 20 T cell receptor beta chains below were found in one sample sequenced in a study of T cell repertoires in cytomegalovirus infection. One entry per CDR3 protein results from TCRdb running MiXCR on the reads. Of roughly 300,000 distinct CDR3 sequences in the sample, approximately 9.5% were seen once. Sequencing input: PBMCs. Receptors originate from a human donor in good health (CMV status not recorded). Some clones in this sample may be carry-over from other donors' samples.

V is TRBV5-6 and J is TRBJ2-7; D remains ambiguous. Per the germline V gene, CDR1 is SGHDT and CDR2 is YYEEEE. V was pared by 1 base and J by 12 bases, with 17 bases between. This CDR3 comprises 13 residues. The DNA of the CDR3 is TGTGCCAGCAGCTTGATAGTTGCAGGAAAATGGTACTTC. Its protein product is CASSLIVAGKWYF.

As concerns this clonotype: One base away lies a much larger clone, so this may be a sequencing read error. This chain links TRBV10-3 with TRBJ2-5; TRBD1 agrees at 8 bases. This CDR3 has 15 residues. From germline, CDR1 is ENHRY and CDR2 SYGVKD. The CDR3 DNA is TGTGCCAACAGTCCGTTGGCAGGGGGCTTGGAGACCCAGTACTTC. This gives the protein CANSPLAGGLETQYF.

This clonotype was seen at least ten times. The V and J genes are TRBV6-5 and TRBJ1-2; TRBD1 aligns across 10 bases. The CDR3 runs 18 residues. The ends lost 4 bases at V and 0 bases at J; junction bases unmatched: 11. Germline V CDR1 and CDR2: MNHEY, SVGAGI. CDR3: CASSSYRDRGLTNYGYTF. CDR3 bases: TGTGCCAGCAGTTCCTACCGGGACAGGGGCCTTACTAACTATGGCTACACCTTC.

There are many counts of this clonotype. In DNA form, the CDR3 reads TGTGCCATCAGTGATGGCGGCGAGACCCAGTACTTC. Translating gives CAISDGGETQYF. The rearrangement uses TRBV10-3 and TRBJ2-5; D is undetermined. The CDR3 totals 12 residues. V lost 3 bases, J lost 5 bases, and 7 bases lay in between. Germline assignment: CDR1 ENHRY and CDR2 SYGVKD.

The chain is built from TRBV6-6 and TRBJ2-6; D ambiguous. CDR3 length: 12 residues. V lost 6 bases, J lost 8 bases, and 8 bases lay in between. Germline lookup yields CDR1 MNHNY and CDR2 SVGAGI (reference sequence). CDR3 DNA sequence: TGTGCCAGCAGCTTCGGCACCAACGTCCTGACTTTC. Its protein product is CASSFGTNVLTF.

This clonotype has at least ten counts. The chain combines TRBV7-2 with TRBJ2-7, with 7 bases identical to TRBD2. From germline, CDR1 is SGHTA and CDR2 FQGNSA. J was trimmed by 0 bases and V by 5 bases; bases with no gene match: 7. The CDR3 has 15 residues. The CDR3 spells CASSVGGGSSYEQYF. The CDR3 nucleotides are TGTGCCAGCAGCGTTGGCGGGGGAAGCTCCTACGAGCAGTACTTC.

There are many counts of this clonotype. The rearrangement joins TRBV28 to TRBJ2-1, with D perhaps matching TRBD2 (5 bases). Per the germline V gene, CDR1 is MDHEN and CDR2 is SYDVKM. Trimming removed 4 bases at V and 10 bases at J, with 11 bases between. There are 12 residues in the CDR3. CDR3 protein: CASSYLAGEQFF. For the CDR3, the DNA is TGTGCCAGCAGTTACCTAGCAGGCGAGCAGTTCTTC.

This clonotype was recorded a few times. The V call is TRBV29-1, the J call TRBJ1-4; D is perhaps TRBD1 (6 bases). The CDR3 spans 15 residues. Trimming left V 5 bases short and J 0 bases short, with 13 bases between. CDR1 and CDR2 (germline): SQVTM, ANQGSEA. CDR3: CSVQGGPATNEKLFF. The DNA of the CDR3 is TGCAGCGTTCAAGGGGGTCCCGCAACTAATGAAAAACTGTTTTTT.

This clonotype has a handful of counts. V usage is TRBV20-1 and J usage is TRBJ2-7, with 7 bases that match TRBD2. Germline V lookup: CDR1 DFQATT, CDR2 SNEGSKA (reference sequence). This CDR3 is 15 amino acids long. V was pared by 6 bases and J by 0 bases, with 11 bases of the junction left unmatched. The CDR3 bases are TGCAGTGCGCTCATGACTAGCCTAAGCTCCTACGAGCAGTACTTC. Amino acid sequence: CSALMTSLSSYEQYF.

This clonotype was seen at least ten times. J is TRBJ1-6 and V is TRBV7-2; unclear D gene. The germline V and J ends were trimmed by 5 bases and 11 bases, with 16 bases remaining between them. The CDR3 is 14 residues long. Germline assignment: CDR1 SGHTA and CDR2 FQGNSA. The CDR3 DNA reads as TGTGCCAGCAGCCCGGACGGCACGGGAACACCCCTCCACTTT. This sequence encodes CASSPDGTGTPLHF. Combining the CDR3 with reference TRBV7-2 and TRBJ1-6 gives the whole variable domain GAGVSQSPSNKVTEKGKDVELRCDPISGHTALYWYRQSLGQGLEFLIYFQGNSAPDKSGLPSDRFSAERTGGSVSTLTIQRTQQEDSAVYLCASSPDGTGTPLHFGNGTRLTVT.

This clonotype has more than one count but fewer than ten. The chain links TRBV28 to TRBJ1-1, with a weak D call TRBD1 (6 bases). Trimming shortened V by 5 bases and J by 6 bases, and 19 bases separated the two germline ends. The germline V gene encodes CDR1 MDHEN and CDR2 SYDVKM. The CDR3 has 15 amino acids. This chain's CDR3 is CASSAYRDRRAEAFF. In DNA, the CDR3 is TGTGCCAGCAGTGCTTACAGGGACCGCCGGGCTGAAGCTTTCTTT.

This clonotype has only a few counts. The chain joins TRBV12-3 or TRBV12-4 to TRBJ1-5, with 10 bases that match TRBD1. After removal of 5 bases from V and 0 bases from J, the junction contained 10 bases not matched to a gene. The CDR3 has 18 amino acids. CDR3 nucleotides: TGTGCCAGCAGTAGATGGACAGGGGGAGAATATAGCAATCAGCCCCAGCATTTT. Its protein product is CASSRWTGGEYSNQPQHF.

This clonotype has a count of ten or more. The chain has TRBV2 and TRBJ2-3; TRBD2 agrees at 9 bases. Germline values: CDR1 SNHLY, CDR2 FYNNEI. With V trimmed by 3 bases and J by 2 bases, 3 bases remained unmatched. The CDR3 extends over 15 amino acids. This CDR3 reads CASSDPSGITDTQYF. As DNA, the CDR3 is TGTGCCAGCAGTGACCCTAGCGGGATCACAGATACGCAGTATTTT.

This clonotype was picked up a small number of times. V gene TRBV28 combines with J gene TRBJ2-7; a weak D match, TRBD1 (5 bases). Germline V CDR1 and CDR2: MDHEN, SYDVKM. V lost 2 bases and J lost 2, with 16 bases in between. The CDR3 extends over 16 amino acids. CDR3 amino acids: CASSLNSADTTYEQYF. The CDR3 coding sequence is TGTGCCAGCAGTTTAAATAGTGCGGACACCACCTACGAGCAGTACTTC.

As concerns this clonotype: A much larger clone lies one base from this, so it may be a read error. The genes are TRBV7-2 and TRBJ2-2, with 12 bases aligning to TRBD2. CDR3 length equals 15 residues. Germline values: CDR1 SGHTA, CDR2 FQGNSA. In nucleotides, the CDR3 is TGTGCCAGCAGCCAACTAGCGGGGGGAACCGGGGAGCTGGTTTTT. This sequence encodes CASSQLAGGTGELVF.

This chain uses TRBV4-1 with TRBJ1-2; no firm D call. Per the germline V gene, CDR1 is MGHRA and CDR2 is YSYEKL. The length of the CDR3 is 17 residues. V lost 0 bases and J 2 bases, leaving 16 bases between the germline ends. CDR3 bases: TGCGCCAGCAGCCAAGATGTGGTCCCTGCCAGGAACTATGGCTACACCTTC. This sequence encodes CASSQDVVPARNYGYTF.

V usage is TRBV20-1 and J usage is TRBJ2-3; tentative D call: TRBD2 (6 bases). Germline values: CDR1 DFQATT, CDR2 SNEGSKA (reference sequence). V lost 5 bases and J lost 2, with 14 bases in between. The CDR3 contains 14 residues. The CDR3 reads CSAGGLPITDTQYF. The DNA of the CDR3 is TGCAGTGCTGGGGGACTTCCAATCACAGATACGCAGTATTTT.

This clonotype was observed a handful of times. The rearrangement uses TRBV28 and TRBJ2-5; tentative D call: TRBD1 (6 bases). The CDR3 has 15 amino acids. V was shortened by 3 bases and J by 1 base, with 12 bases between the two germline ends. The germline V gene encodes CDR1 MDHEN and CDR2 SYDVKM. The CDR3 is CASSLATGPQETQYF. Here the CDR3 DNA reads TGTGCCAGCAGTTTGGCGACAGGCCCCCAAGAGACCCAGTACTTC.

Concerning this clonotype: Germline is not matched at one junction end, which may reflect a read error. This rearrangement joins TRBV7-3 to TRBJ2-1; TRBD2 agrees at 7 bases. CDR3 length equals 15 residues. From germline, CDR1 is SGHTA and CDR2 FQGTGA. The CDR3 nucleotides are TGTGCCAGCAGCCCTACACTAGCGCCCTACAATGAGCAGCTCTTC. Amino acids: CASSPTLAPYNEQLF.

This clonotype was seen repeatedly, ten times or more. The chain is built from TRBV7-6 and TRBJ2-3, with TRBD1 identical over 10 bases. The trim removed 8 bases at V and 4 bases at J, leaving 9 bases unmatched. CDR1 is SGHVS and CDR2 is FNYEAQ in the germline V gene. CDR3 size: 15 residues. Here the CDR3 DNA reads TGTGCCAGCCGAACCGGGACAGGGGTGTCAGATACGCAGTATTTT. Translated, it gives CASRTGTGVSDTQYF. The full variable domain, completed using reference TRBV7-6 and TRBJ2-3, is GAGVSQSPRYKVTKRGQDVALRCDPISGHVSLYWYRQALGQGPEFLTYFNYEAQQDKSGLPNDRFSAERPEGSISTLTIQRTEQRDSAMYRCASRTGTGVSDTQYFGPGTRLTVL.